This record concerns one TCR beta chain sequence. Its specificity is unknown. This sample is drawn from a study of Ad26.COV2.S vaccination and SARS-CoV-2 variants. Overall study results and limits: After vaccination, reports described spike-specific CD8+ and CD4+ T cell responses as showing substantial breadth. Measurements of TCR breadth and depth may have given underestimates of the total T cell responses.

The length of the CDR3 is 16 residues. The ends lost 1 base at V and 4 bases at J; junction bases unmatched: 4. The germline gives CDR1 KGHDR, CDR2 SFDVKD. The table came from immunoSEQ multiplex PCR; TCRdb's copy has only in-frame clones and leaves some out. This sample has about 680,000 clones, with approximately 88% found just once. Specified treatment: 15 to 20 received Ad26.COV2.S at low or high dose, single or two shots; 5 received placebo; per-sample allocation not given. The investigators took samples on day 63 after the first vaccine or placebo injection. Boston supplied an adult donor aged 18-55 years.

This sequence was found in a person between 18 and 60 years old who received the Ad26.COV2.S COVID-19 vaccine or a placebo. The chain has TRBV24-1 and TRBJ2-1; TRBD2 aligns across 9 bases. This specimen was peripheral blood, taken in a trial of Ad26.COV2.S vaccine versus placebo. CDR3 nucleotide sequence: TGTGCCACCAGTGATTTTGGGCGGGGGGGATACAATGAGCAGTTCTTC. Amino acid sequence: CATSDFGRGGYNEQFF.